This T cell receptor (beta chain) is from a study of blood T cells in healthy people across ages. The ends were cut back, 6 bases at V and 2 bases at J, with 19 bases in the middle. The germline CDR1 and CDR2 sequences are SGHAT and FQNNGV. CDR3 length: 16 residues. Using a J-beta primer mix together with a sample-barcoded 5' primer, a second PCR was run for roughly 6 to 12 cycles. MiXCR, run by TCRdb on the 5' RACE reads, gives a single entry per CDR3 protein. The table lists roughly 1 million distinct CDR3 sequences, about 23% of them singletons. This sample also belongs to another study, concerning T cells of mothers and their children. In that study: The study recruited a few healthy Caucasian mothers and their six children as donors. The yield was over 9 million TCR beta CDR3 reads from each mother and about 3.2 million from each child.

The receptor was isolated from a girl aged 2-10 years in good health. The specimen was blood. The chain has TRBV11-2 and TRBJ1-1, with TRBD1 as a possible D gene (6 bases). The chain's CDR3 is CASSLLAGGLNTEAFF. The CDR3 nucleotides read TGTGCCAGCAGTTTGTTAGCCGGGGGCCTAAACACTGAAGCTTTCTTT.